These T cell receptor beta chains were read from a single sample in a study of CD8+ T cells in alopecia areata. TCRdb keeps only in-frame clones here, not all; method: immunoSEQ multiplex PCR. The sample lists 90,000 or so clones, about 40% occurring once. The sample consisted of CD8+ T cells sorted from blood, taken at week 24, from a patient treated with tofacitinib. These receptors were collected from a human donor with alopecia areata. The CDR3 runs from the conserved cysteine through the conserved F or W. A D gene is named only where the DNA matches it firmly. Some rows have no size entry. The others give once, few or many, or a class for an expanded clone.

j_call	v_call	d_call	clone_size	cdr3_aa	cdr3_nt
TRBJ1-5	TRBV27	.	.	CASSSSGGHQPQHF	TGTGCCAGCAGTTCCTCGGGGGGCCATCAGCCCCAGCATTTT
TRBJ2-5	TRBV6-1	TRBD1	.	CASSTRDRVGETQYF	TGTGCCAGCAGTACCCGAGACAGGGTCGGAGAGACCCAGTACTTC
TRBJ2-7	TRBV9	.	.	CANSVSSNEQYF	TGTGCCAACAGCGTGTCAAGCAACGAGCAGTACTTC
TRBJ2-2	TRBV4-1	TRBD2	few	CASSQAVAGGKYSGELFF	TGCGCCAGCAGCCAAGCCGTTGCGGGAGGGAAGTACTCCGGGGAGCTGTTTTTT
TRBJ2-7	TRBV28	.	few	CASSLLKGSYEQYF	TGTGCCAGCAGTTTATTAAAGGGGTCCTACGAGCAGTACTTC
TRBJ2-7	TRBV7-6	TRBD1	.	CASSSGTGNYEQYF	TGTGCCAGCAGCTCCGGGACAGGGAATTACGAGCAGTACTTC
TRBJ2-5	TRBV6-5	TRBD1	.	CASSTGGAVTQYF	TGTGCCAGCAGCACAGGGGGCGCGGTGACCCAGTACTTC
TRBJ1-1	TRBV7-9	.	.	CASSPRTDPVEAFF	TGTGCCAGCAGCCCCCGGACAGACCCGGTAGAAGCTTTCTTT
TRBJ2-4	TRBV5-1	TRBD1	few	CASSGPDRAANIQYF	TGCGCCAGCAGCGGTCCTGACAGGGCGGCCAACATTCAGTACTTC
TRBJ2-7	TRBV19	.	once	CASSILGRDEQYF	TGTGCCAGTAGTATTCTAGGGAGAGACGAGCAGTACTTC
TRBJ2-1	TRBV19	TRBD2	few	CASSASGSSYNEQFF	TGTGCCAGTTCCGCTAGCGGGAGTTCCTACAATGAGCAGTTCTTC
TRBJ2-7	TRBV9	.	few	CASSVGHSGEQYF	TGTGCCAGCAGCGTAGGTCACAGCGGCGAGCAGTACTTC
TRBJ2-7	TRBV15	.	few	CATSRERAPYEQYF	TGTGCCACCAGCAGAGAGCGGGCCCCCTACGAGCAGTACTTC
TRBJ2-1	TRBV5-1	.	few	CASSFTGVPTYNEQFF	TGCGCCAGCAGCTTCACCGGGGTACCCACCTACAATGAGCAGTTCTTC
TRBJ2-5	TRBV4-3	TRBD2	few	CASSQGGGETQYF	TGCGCCAGCAGCCAAGGCGGGGGAGAGACCCAGTACTTC
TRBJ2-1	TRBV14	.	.	CASSQDSSNEQFF	TGTGCCAGCAGCCAAGATTCCTCGAATGAGCAGTTCTTC
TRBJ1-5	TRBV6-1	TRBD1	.	CATGTVYSNQPQHF	TGTGCCACGGGGACAGTCTATAGCAATCAGCCCCAGCATTTT
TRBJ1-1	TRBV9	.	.	CASSAPGGTEAFF	TGTGCCAGCAGCGCCCCGGGGGGAACTGAAGCTTTCTTT
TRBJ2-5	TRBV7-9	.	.	CASSSTAEETQYF	TGTGCCAGCAGCTCGACAGCAGAGGAGACCCAGTACTTC
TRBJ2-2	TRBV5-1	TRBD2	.	CASSLKSSGNGHTGELFF	TGCGCCAGCAGCTTGAAGAGTAGCGGGAACGGACACACCGGGGAGCTGTTTTTT
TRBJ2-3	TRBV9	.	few	CASSPEALADTQYF	TGTGCCAGCAGCCCGGAGGCACTCGCAGATACGCAGTATTTT
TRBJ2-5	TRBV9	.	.	CASRGVGETQYF	TGTGCCAGCAGAGGAGTGGGGGAGACCCAGTACTTC
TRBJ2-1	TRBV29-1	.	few	CSVEVTTSSYNEQFF	TGCAGCGTTGAAGTGACTACCAGCTCCTACAATGAGCAGTTCTTC
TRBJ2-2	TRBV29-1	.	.	CSVDLLGTGELFF	TGCAGCGTTGACCTACTGGGGACCGGGGAGCTGTTTTTT
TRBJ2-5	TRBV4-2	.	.	CASSQAKEGGETQYF	TGTGCCAGCAGCCAAGCTAAGGAGGGTGGGGAGACCCAGTACTTC
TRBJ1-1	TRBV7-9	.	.	CASSPPGADTEAFF	TGTGCCAGCAGCCCACCCGGGGCAGACACTGAAGCTTTCTTT
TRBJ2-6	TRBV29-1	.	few	CSALSRDAYSGANVLTF	TGCAGCGCCCTATCCCGGGACGCATACTCTGGGGCCAACGTCCTGACTTTC
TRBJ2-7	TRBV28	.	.	CASSPTGAYEQYF	TGTGCCAGCAGTCCCACTGGAGCCTACGAGCAGTACTTC
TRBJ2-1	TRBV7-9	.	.	CASSYGLSEEQFF	TGTGCCAGCAGCTATGGACTGTCAGAAGAGCAGTTCTTC
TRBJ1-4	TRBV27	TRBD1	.	CASSFRGLNEKLFF	TGTGCCAGCAGTTTTAGGGGGCTTAATGAAAAACTGTTTTTT
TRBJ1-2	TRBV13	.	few	CASSFYGTVGSYGYTF	TGTGCCAGCAGCTTTTACGGGACCGTTGGTTCCTATGGCTACACCTTC
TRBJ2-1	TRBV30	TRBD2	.	CAWSSGSSYEQFF	TGTGCCTGGAGTAGCGGGAGCTCCTATGAGCAGTTCTTC
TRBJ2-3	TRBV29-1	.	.	CSVVGIPSTDTQYF	TGCAGCGTTGTAGGGATCCCTAGCACAGATACGCAGTATTTT
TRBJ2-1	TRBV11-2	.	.	CASSFGNEQFF	TGTGCCAGCAGCTTTGGAAATGAGCAGTTCTTC
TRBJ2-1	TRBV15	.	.	CATSIGGPYNEQFF	TGTGCCACCAGCATCGGCGGGCCCTACAATGAGCAGTTCTTC
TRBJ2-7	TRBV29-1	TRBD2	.	CSVRLAAYEQYF	TGCAGCGTTCGACTAGCGGCCTACGAGCAGTACTTC
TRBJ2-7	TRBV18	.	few	CASSRPGPEQYF	TGTGCCAGCTCACGCCCGGGTCCCGAGCAGTACTTC
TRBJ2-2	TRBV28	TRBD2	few	CASSSRRGGTGELFF	TGTGCCAGCAGTTCCCGACGGGGGGGCACCGGGGAGCTGTTTTTT
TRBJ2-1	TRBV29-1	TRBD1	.	CSVPRTGRYNEQFF	TGCAGCGTTCCGAGGACAGGTAGATACAATGAGCAGTTCTTC
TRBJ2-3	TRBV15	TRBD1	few	CATSRDSTGGPSTDTQYF	TGTGCCACCAGCAGAGATTCAACAGGGGGACCTAGCACAGATACGCAGTATTTT
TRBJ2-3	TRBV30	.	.	CAWSEGGNTDTQYF	TGTGCCTGGAGTGAGGGGGGGAACACAGATACGCAGTATTTT
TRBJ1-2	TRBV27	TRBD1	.	CASSLGQGYGYTF	TGTGCCAGCAGTTTGGGACAGGGCTATGGCTACACCTTC
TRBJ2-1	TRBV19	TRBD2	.	CASSIASGAYNEQFF	TGTGCCAGTAGTATTGCTAGCGGGGCCTACAATGAGCAGTTCTTC
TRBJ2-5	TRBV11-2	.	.	CASSPLVSGAETQYF	TGTGCCAGCAGTCCCCTGGTATCGGGGGCAGAGACCCAGTACTTC
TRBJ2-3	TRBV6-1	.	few	CASSEWFGKTTDTQYF	TGTGCCAGCAGTGAATGGTTCGGAAAAACCACAGATACGCAGTATTTT
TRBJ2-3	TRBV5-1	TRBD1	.	CASSLTGQAPDTQYF	TGCGCCAGCAGCTTGACTGGACAGGCCCCAGATACGCAGTATTTT
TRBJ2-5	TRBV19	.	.	CASSIAPAGLWEETQYF	TGTGCCAGTAGTATAGCCCCGGCAGGATTATGGGAAGAGACCCAGTACTTC
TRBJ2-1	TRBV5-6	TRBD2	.	CASSLDAGSGVAGYNEQFF	TGTGCCAGCAGCTTGGACGCCGGAAGTGGGGTAGCGGGGTACAATGAGCAGTTCTTC
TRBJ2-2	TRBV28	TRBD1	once	CASTHPGQGFLANTGELFF	TGTGCCAGCACACATCCGGGACAGGGATTTCTTGCGAACACCGGGGAGCTGTTTTTT
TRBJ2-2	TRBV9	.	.	CASSVATLGELFF	TGTGCCAGCAGCGTAGCTACACTTGGGGAGCTGTTTTTT
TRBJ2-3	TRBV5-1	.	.	CASSSPSGTPTDTQYF	TGCGCCAGCAGCTCCCCCTCGGGAACCCCCACAGATACGCAGTATTTT
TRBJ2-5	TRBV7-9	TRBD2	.	CASTFGLAEETQYF	TGTGCCAGCACATTCGGACTAGCGGAAGAGACCCAGTACTTC
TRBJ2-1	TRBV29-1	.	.	CSVPAVKNPLDEQFF	TGCAGCGTTCCGGCTGTCAAAAACCCACTCGATGAGCAGTTCTTC
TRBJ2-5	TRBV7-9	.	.	CASSLVGGKETQYF	TGTGCCAGCAGCTTAGTAGGGGGGAAAGAGACCCAGTACTTC
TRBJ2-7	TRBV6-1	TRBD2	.	CASSASGTYEQYF	TGTGCCAGCAGTGCTAGCGGCACCTACGAGCAGTACTTC
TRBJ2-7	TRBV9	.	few	CASSATPSAAYEQYF	TGTGCCAGCAGCGCCACCCCTAGCGCCGCCTACGAGCAGTACTTC
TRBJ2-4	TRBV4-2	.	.	CASSQRSIQYF	TGTGCCAGCAGCCAAAGATCCATTCAGTACTTC
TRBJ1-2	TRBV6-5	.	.	CASSYRSNYGYTF	TGTGCCAGCAGTTACAGGAGTAACTATGGCTACACCTTC
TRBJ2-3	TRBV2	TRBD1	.	CASTPTGGTTDTQYF	TGTGCCAGCACTCCGACAGGGGGCACCACAGATACGCAGTATTTT
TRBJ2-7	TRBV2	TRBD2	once	CASSTPGGYQSYEQYF	TGTGCCAGCAGTACTCCGGGGGGATATCAGAGTTACGAGCAGTACTTC